The clone carrying this T cell receptor (beta chain) occurred a few times. Its matching antigen is unknown. This record comes from a study of T-cell reconstitution after alpha-beta-depleted transplantation in children. The CDR3 spans 15 residues. With V trimmed by 5 bases and J by 4 bases, 8 bases remained unmatched. Germline CDR1 is LNHNV and CDR2 is YYDKDF (reference sequence). The study, taken as a whole, reports: As was reported, about two months after transplant, alpha-beta T cells came from several hundred expanded graft clones.

Unique molecular identifiers tagged the TCRbeta library. A single record per CDR3 protein comes from TCRdb applying MiXCR to the PCR reads. This sample carries hundreds of thousands of distinct CDR3 sequences, roughly a sixth of them seen once, and the ten largest clones take around 45%. The chain joins TRBV15 to TRBJ1-5; 7 positions match TRBD1. Sequenced here: PBMCs, mostly from graft donor cells, sampled 360 days after TCRalphabeta/CD19-depleted stem cell transplant. This clonotype was sampled from a male patient aged 2 to 10 who had a stem cell transplant for acute lymphoblastic leukemia, so the T cells may come from the graft donor. The chain's CDR3 is CATSSGQRFNQPQHF. DNA of the CDR3: TGTGCCACCAGCTCGGGACAGAGATTTAATCAGCCCCAGCATTTT.